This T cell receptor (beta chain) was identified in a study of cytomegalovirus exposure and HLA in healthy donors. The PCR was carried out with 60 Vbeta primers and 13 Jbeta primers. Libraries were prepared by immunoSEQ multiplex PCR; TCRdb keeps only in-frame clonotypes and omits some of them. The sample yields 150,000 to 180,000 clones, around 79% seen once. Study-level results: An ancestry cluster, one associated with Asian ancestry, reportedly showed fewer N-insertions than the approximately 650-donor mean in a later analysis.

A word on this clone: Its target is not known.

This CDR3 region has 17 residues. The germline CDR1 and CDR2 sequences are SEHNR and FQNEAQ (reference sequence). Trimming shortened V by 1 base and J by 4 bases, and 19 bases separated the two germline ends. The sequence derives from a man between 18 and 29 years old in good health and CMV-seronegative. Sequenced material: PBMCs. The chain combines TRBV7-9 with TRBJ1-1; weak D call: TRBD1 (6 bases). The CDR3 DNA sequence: TGTGCCAGCAGCTTAGAGGGGGGGCGGGGGCATGGCACTGAAGCTTTCTTT. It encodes CASSLEGGRGHGTEAFF.